The 2 T cell receptor beta chains below all came from one sample that was sequenced in a study of T-cell reconstitution after alpha-beta-depleted transplantation in children. TCRbeta library preparation incorporated unique molecular identifiers. One entry per CDR3 protein results from TCRdb running MiXCR on the PCR reads. This repertoire shows nearly 550,000 distinct CDR3 sequences, 18% found once; its top ten account for over 3%. Sample: PBMCs from the stem cell graft donor, taken from the stem cell graft. The receptors shown here come from a human donor who donated a stem cell graft to a child with acute lymphoblastic leukemia.

This clonotype has just a few counts. CDR3 nucleotide sequence: TGTGCCAGCAGTTCCCATAACCCCCATTCACCCCTCCACTTT. It encodes CASSSHNPHSPLHF. The rearrangement uses TRBV28 and TRBJ1-6; D unclear. CDR3 length equals 14 residues. The V gene's germline CDR1 is MDHEN and CDR2 SYDVKM. V was shortened by 4 bases and J by 8 bases, with 12 bases between the two germline ends.

The V and J genes are TRBV27 and TRBJ2-1; no reliable D call. Trimming stripped 3 bases from V and 2 bases from J, with 8 bases between. CDR3 size: 14 residues. Germline CDR1 MNHEY, CDR2 SMNVEV (reference sequence). DNA for the CDR3: TGTGCCAGCAGTTTCGGACCCCCCTACAATGAGCAGTTCTTC. Translated: CASSFGPPYNEQFF.